This is a list of T cell receptor beta chains from one sample in a study of T-cell reconstitution after alpha-beta-depleted transplantation in children. TCRdb ran MiXCR on the PCR reads and lists one entry per CDR3 protein. Among 200,000 to 300,000 distinct CDR3 sequences listed, about 12% were seen once. The source material was PBMCs from the stem cell graft donor, sampled from the stem cell graft. All receptors come from a human donor who donated a stem cell graft to a child with acute lymphoblastic leukemia. Both conserved end residues are trimmed from each CDR3. Fields, in order: clone size, V gene, CDR3 protein. Size is stated for part of the rows, as once, few or many counts, or as a class when the clone is expanded.

few	TRBV5-5	ASSPRDNWSRF
few	TRBV7-2	ASSFDPIYNEQF
many	TRBV2	ASILPGGYNEQF
many	TRBV29-1	SVDRLTGTGNGGYT
many	TRBV25-1	ASNRQMKETQY
many	TRBV5-1	ASSLGQGTYGYT
many	TRBV3-1	ASSRTRGRTEAF
.	TRBV6-4	ASSQGFGQPQH
many	TRBV10-3	AIGPDNSYEQY
many	TRBV7-9	ASSSTGPYNSPLH
few	TRBV4-2	ASSQDGGDSSSWGNPGELF
many	TRBV7-9	ASSPRGSGGGADEAF
many	TRBV4-3	ASSQGVTGYEQY
many	TRBV6-5	ASSYSLAGVRSYNEQF
many	TRBV20-1	SARNPTSRPNEQF
many	TRBV27	ASSGGFGNEQF
.	TRBV7-6	ASSLAQGPRETQY
many	TRBV7-9	ASSSRAGGTDTQY
.	TRBV5-3	ARSGVQGAVYGKAF
.	TRBV5-1	ASSLGGLATPEQY
many	TRBV7-2	ASSPLLIYNEQF
few	TRBV28	ASRPGLTRSGANVLT
many	TRBV6-6	ASVQGFIKPQH
many	TRBV6-1	ASSEVGTHYEQY
many	TRBV27	ASSPPKSRNREQF
once	TRBV4-2	ASSQSGLAGTDTQY
many	TRBV7-2	ASSRSRGTKTQY
many	TRBV20-1	SARNPRQATDEQF
.	TRBV27	ASSRGAVGHQPQH
many	TRBV5-6	ASSLGQGPYEQY
many	TRBV6-2/TRBV6-3	ASSPEPSAQH
.	TRBV2	ASSERPSGMYEQY
.	TRBV20-1	SARESGDDVWGNTIY
many	TRBV7-9	ASSGTGSTGELF
few	TRBV7-2	ASTRGGRAEAF
many	TRBV12-3/TRBV12-4	ASSLARSGGTRGYT
.	TRBV29-1	SVEEGTGGYEQY
many	TRBV11-1	ASSPSGGAIKRDSYNEQF
many	TRBV28	ASSLDPGTGEQY
many	TRBV5-1	ASSQTATNEKLF
many	TRBV29-1	SALTGALITEAF
many	TRBV6-5	ATSLRGGELF
many	TRBV5-1	ASSLEALGKAF
many	TRBV3-1	ASSLTDGQYEQY
many	TRBV24-1	ATTGGIPDTQY
few	TRBV15	ATSRGDEVGYEQY
.	TRBV3-1	ACSQESVSEPDAYEQY
many	TRBV4-1	ASSQGAGGIQETQY
many	TRBV6-2/TRBV6-3	ASSYSYRDPQETQY
many	TRBV11-1	ASSPSRTSGSGTGELF
many	TRBV7-3	ASSHRTGGPNSNQPQH
.	TRBV4-3	ASSSAAGSGNTIY
many	TRBV6-1	ASTEVIGSSYNEQF
.	TRBV5-1	ASSLGFGADTQY
many	TRBV29-1	SVASGEYNEQF
many	TRBV10-3	AISPHAGTDNQPQH
many	TRBV6-2/TRBV6-3	ASDRGLNSPLH